This TCR beta chain was sequenced in a study of cytomegalovirus exposure and HLA in healthy donors. Background on the study: In an early release, HLA-typed donors contributed roughly 85 million unique TCR sequences. Study results and limitations: For TCR beta chains, V- and J-gene trimming was later linked to a missense DCLRE1C variant. In terms of immune exposure information, only CMV serostatus was available.

While unrecorded immune exposures were likely, the donors were nominally healthy when sampled. In regard to this clone: Its antigen remains unidentified.

Vbeta (60) and Jbeta (13) primers were used in the PCR. TCRdb keeps only in-frame clones here, not all; method: immunoSEQ multiplex PCR. This sample has about 100,000 clones, with over 70% found just once. The ends were cut back, 3 bases at V and 0 bases at J, with 9 bases in the middle. The length of the CDR3 is 14 residues. The germline V gene has CDR1 MDHEN and CDR2 SYDVKM. The clonotype was recovered from a man aged 30 to 45 in good health and CMV-seronegative. This chain links TRBV28 with TRBJ2-7; D is ambiguous. The sequenced sample consisted of PBMCs. CDR3 loop: CASSFLTVSYEQYF. CDR3 DNA sequence: TGTGCCAGCAGTTTTTTGACTGTCTCCTACGAGCAGTACTTC.